Below are 8 T cell receptor beta chains sequenced from a single sample in a study of early T cells in non-severe SARS-CoV-2 infection. TCRdb reanalysed the 5' RACE reads using MiXCR and keeps one entry per CDR3 protein. The repertoire holds 50,000 or so distinct CDR3 sequences, about 12% seen once, with 8% to 10% in the top ten. Source material: whole blood. Receptors originate from an adult who was a healthcare worker with PCR-confirmed SARS-CoV-2 infection or an uninfected control (not recorded which).

The chain has TRBV7-9 and TRBJ1-2, with a weak D call TRBD1 (5 bases). The germline gives CDR1 SEHNR, CDR2 FQNEAQ (reference sequence). V was shortened by 0 bases and J by 4 bases, with 9 bases between the two germline ends. The CDR3 runs to 14 residues. The CDR3 protein is CASSLATGSYGYTF. In DNA form, the CDR3 reads TGTGCCAGCAGCTTAGCCACAGGATCCTATGGCTACACCTTC.

There are many counts of this clonotype. CDR3: CASSQTGSGETQYF. The DNA of the CDR3 is TGCGCCAGCAGCCAGACAGGGTCAGGAGAGACCCAGTACTTC. The chain is built from TRBV4-1 and TRBJ2-5; 7 bases are shared with TRBD1. The V gene's germline CDR1 is MGHRA and CDR2 YSYEKL. This CDR3 comprises 14 residues. V gave up 3 bases and J gave up 4 bases; unmatched junction bases: 5.

V is TRBV4-3 and J is TRBJ2-3; tentative D call: TRBD1 (5 bases). This CDR3 has 17 amino acids. Per germline, CDR1 LGHNA and CDR2 YSLEER. Trimming pared 2 bases from V and 0 bases from J, leaving 15 bases between. Here the CDR3 DNA reads TGCGCCAGCAGCCAACTAAGGGGCGTCGCTAGCACAGATACGCAGTATTTT. Translation gives CASSQLRGVASTDTQYF.

This clonotype was seen repeatedly, ten times or more. The V call is TRBV18, the J call TRBJ1-4; D might be TRBD1 (6 bases). V dropped 7 bases and J dropped 0 bases, with 9 bases sitting between them. CDR1 is KGHSH and CDR2 is LQKENI in the germline V gene. This CDR3 has 14 amino acids. The CDR3 spells CASLDRPTNEKLFF. Written as DNA, the CDR3 is TGTGCCAGCTTGGACAGACCAACTAATGAAAAACTGTTTTTT.

In this sample, this clonotype turned up a few times. V usage is TRBV5-1 and J usage is TRBJ2-4; D is ambiguous. The CDR3 loop spans 12 amino acids. Germline loops: CDR1 SGHRS, CDR2 YFSETQ. Trimming pared 0 bases from V and 5 bases from J, leaving 3 bases between. The CDR3 is CASSLEENIQYF. The CDR3 DNA sequence: TGCGCCAGCAGCTTGGAGGAAAACATTCAGTACTTC.

This clonotype was seen only a few times. This chain links TRBV28 with TRBJ2-1; TRBD2 matches at 15 bases. The CDR3 loop spans 21 amino acids. The V gene's germline CDR1 is MDHEN and CDR2 SYDVKM. Unmatched junction bases numbered 11, after V lost 0 bases and J lost 2 bases. CDR3 nucleotide sequence: TGTGCCAGCAGTTTATGGCCCTCGGGGACTAGCGGGAGGCTCACCTACAATGAGCAGTTCTTC. Translation gives CASSLWPSGTSGRLTYNEQFF.

This clonotype has only a few counts. The chain combines TRBV4-2 with TRBJ2-1; 10 bases are shared with TRBD2. The CDR3 totals 16 residues. Germline V gene data show CDR1 as LGHNA and CDR2 as YNFKEQ. V trimming: 0 bases; J trimming: 2 bases; junction bases outside the gene matches: 1. Here the CDR3 DNA reads TGTGCCAGCAGCCAAGATGGGACTAGCGCCTACAATGAGCAGTTCTTC. It translates to CASSQDGTSAYNEQFF.

The chain is built from TRBV12-3 or TRBV12-4 and TRBJ2-1; tentative D call: TRBD1 (5 bases). Trimming took 1 base from V and 6 from J, leaving 7 bases between them. This CDR3 spans 13 amino acids. The DNA for the CDR3 is TGTGCCAGCAGTTTAGGACAGATCAATGAGCAGTTCTTC. Protein sequence: CASSLGQINEQFF.